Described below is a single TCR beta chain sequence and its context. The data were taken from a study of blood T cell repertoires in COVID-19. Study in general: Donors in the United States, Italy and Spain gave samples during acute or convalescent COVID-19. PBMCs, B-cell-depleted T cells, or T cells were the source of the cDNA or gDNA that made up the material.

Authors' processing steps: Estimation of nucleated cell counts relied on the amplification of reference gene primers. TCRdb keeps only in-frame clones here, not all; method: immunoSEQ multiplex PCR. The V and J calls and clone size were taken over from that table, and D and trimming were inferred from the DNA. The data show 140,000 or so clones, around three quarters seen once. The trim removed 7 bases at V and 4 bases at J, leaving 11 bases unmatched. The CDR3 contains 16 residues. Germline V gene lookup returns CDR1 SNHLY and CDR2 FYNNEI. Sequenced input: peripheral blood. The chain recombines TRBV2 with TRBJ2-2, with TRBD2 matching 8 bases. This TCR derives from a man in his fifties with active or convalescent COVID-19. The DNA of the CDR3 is TGTGCCAGCAAGGGCGAGCGGGAGTTGAGCACCGGGGAGCTGTTTTTT. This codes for CASKGERELSTGELFF.